What follows are 16 T cell receptor beta chains derived from one specimen sequenced in a study of T cell changes during pregnancy in multiple sclerosis. Some clones are missing from TCRdb's copy, which holds only in-frame ones; the method was immunoSEQ multiplex PCR. The sample yields 69,000 or so clones, approximately 92% seen once. The specimen comprised peripheral blood, sampled in the third trimester of pregnancy. These receptors were taken from a female donor in good health, enrolled as a control in a pregnancy study.

This chain connects TRBV28 to TRBJ1-4; D possibly corresponds to TRBD1 (6 bases). CDR3 length equals 14 residues. V shed 10 bases and J shed 5 bases, with 17 bases lying between them. The germline gives CDR1 MDHEN, CDR2 SYDVKM. This CDR3 is CATSPGGGNEKLFF. CDR3 nucleotide sequence: TGTGCCACCTCACCGGGGGGCGGAAATGAAAAACTGTTTTTT.

The chain uses TRBV28 and TRBJ2-6; 7 bases agree with TRBD2. V dropped 3 bases and J dropped 2; count of bases not matched to a gene: 1. The CDR3 extends over 15 amino acids. Per germline, CDR1 MDHEN and CDR2 SYDVKM. The CDR3 region has the DNA TGTGCCAGCAGTTTTGCGGGAGCTGGGGCCAACGTCCTGACTTTC. Protein product: CASSFAGAGANVLTF.

Only one count was recorded for this clone. V usage is TRBV27 and J usage is TRBJ2-1; tentative D call: TRBD1 (6 bases). The V gene lost 2 bases and the J gene lost 5 bases, with 13 bases spanning the gap. Germline V gives CDR1 MNHEY, CDR2 SMNVEV (reference sequence). This CDR3 is built from 15 residues. The CDR3 DNA is TGTGCCAGCAGTTTACGACGGGGACATGACAATGAGCAGTTCTTC. Its protein product is CASSLRRGHDNEQFF.

The genes are TRBV6-4 and TRBJ1-5, with D tentatively TRBD1 (5 bases). This CDR3 region has 18 residues. V lost 0 bases to trimming and J lost 0 bases, with 15 bases between them. Per the germline V gene, CDR1 is MRHNA and CDR2 is SNTAGT. The CDR3 DNA sequence: TGTGCCAGCAGTGACTCAGTGTTGGACAAAGATAGCAATCAGCCCCAGCATTTT. The encoded protein is CASSDSVLDKDSNQPQHF.

The chain is built from TRBV7-9 and TRBJ1-5, with a tentative D call TRBD1 (5 bases). This CDR3 contains 16 residues. The V gene's germline CDR1 is SEHNR and CDR2 FQNEAQ (reference sequence). V was trimmed by 1 base and J by 1 base, leaving 11 bases between them. CDR3 DNA sequence: TGTGCCAGCAGCTTAGGGGCAGGGAACAGCAATCAGCCCCAGCATTTT. Translating it yields CASSLGAGNSNQPQHF. The whole variable domain, filled in from reference TRBV7-9 and TRBJ1-5, reads DTGVSQNPRHKITKRGQNVTFRCDPISEHNRLYWYRQTLGQGPEFLTYFQNEAQLEKSRLLSDRFSAERPKGSFSTLEIQRTEQGDSAMYLCASSLGAGNSNQPQHFGDGTRLSIL.

The J gene is TRBJ1-2, the V gene TRBV7-3; 7 bases fit TRBD1. V shed 5 bases, J shed 0 bases, and the junction held 6 bases outside the gene matches. Germline assignment: CDR1 SGHTA and CDR2 FQGTGA. The CDR3 contains 15 residues. This CDR3 reads CASSERQGSNYGYTF. In DNA, the CDR3 is TGTGCCAGCAGCGAACGACAGGGTTCTAACTATGGCTACACCTTC.

The chain couples TRBV19 to TRBJ2-7; 7 nucleotides align to TRBD1. Germline V gene data show CDR1 as LNHDA and CDR2 as SQIVND (reference sequence). J lost 4 bases, V lost 3 bases, and 6 bases had no gene match. The CDR3 totals 14 residues. CDR3 sequence: CASSIGTAPYEQYF. DNA for the CDR3: TGTGCCAGTAGTATTGGGACAGCTCCATACGAGCAGTACTTC.

This rearrangement joins TRBV2 to TRBJ1-1; 7 nucleotides line up with TRBD1. The CDR3 is 18 amino acids. The V gene's germline CDR1 is SNHLY and CDR2 FYNNEI. Unmatched junction bases numbered 18, after V lost 5 bases and J lost 3 bases. The DNA of the CDR3 is TGTGCCAGCAGTTACTCGGGACAGCGTCCACTGGGGGACACTGAAGCTTTCTTT. Amino acids: CASSYSGQRPLGDTEAFF.

This chain uses TRBV7-8 with TRBJ2-7; 9 bases are shared with TRBD1. CDR1 is SGHVS and CDR2 is FQNEAQ in the germline V gene. Trimming cost V 5 bases and J 1 base; bases outside gene matches: 12. The CDR3 runs 17 residues. The CDR3 protein is CASSRLGSGTGSYEQYF. CDR3 DNA: TGTGCCAGCAGCCGCTTAGGAAGTGGGACAGGGTCCTACGAGCAGTACTTC. The variable domain in full, with the rest retrieved from reference TRBV7-8 and TRBJ2-7, is GAGVSQSPRYKVAKRGQDVALRCDPISGHVSLFWYQQALGQGPEFLTYFQNEAQLDKSGLPSDRFFAERPEGSVSTLKIQRTQQEDSAVYLCASSRLGSGTGSYEQYFGPGTRLTVT.

The V and J genes are TRBV4-1 and TRBJ2-6; maybe TRBD2 (7 bases). The germline V and J ends were trimmed by 3 bases and 3 bases, with 12 bases remaining between them. CDR1 and CDR2 from the germline V gene are MGHRA and YSYEKL. The CDR3 sequence is 16 residues long. CDR3 bases: TGCGCCAGCAGCCAGGGGGGGGCTTATGGGGCCAACGTCCTGACTTTC. This gives the protein CASSQGGAYGANVLTF.

The chain couples TRBV5-1 to TRBJ2-7, with D maybe TRBD1 (5 bases). Germline V gives CDR1 SGHRS, CDR2 YFSETQ. V lost 2 bases and J 2 bases, leaving 8 bases between the germline ends. The CDR3 loop spans 13 amino acids. For the CDR3, the DNA is TGCGCCAGCAGCTTCAGGGAACCCTACGAGCAGTACTTC. The encoded protein is CASSFREPYEQYF.

The chain has TRBV7-2 and TRBJ2-3; tentative D call: TRBD2 (6 bases). The CDR3 length is 16 residues. In germline, CDR1 is SGHTA, CDR2 FQGNSA. Trimming took 2 bases from V and 1 from J, leaving 13 bases between them. The CDR3: CASSLLPGAGTDTQYF. CDR3 nucleotide sequence: TGTGCCAGCAGCTTATTACCGGGAGCTGGCACAGATACGCAGTATTTT. The complete variable domain, with remaining parts taken from reference TRBV7-2 and TRBJ2-3, reads GAGVSQSPSNKVTEKGKDVELRCDPISGHTALYWYRQSLGQGLEFLIYFQGNSAPDKSGLPSDRFSAERTGGSVSTLTIQRTQQEDSAVYLCASSLLPGAGTDTQYFGPGTRLTVL.

This chain uses TRBV4-3 with TRBJ1-1; D is uncertain. Per germline, CDR1 LGHNA and CDR2 YSLEER. V lost 1 base to trimming and J lost 8 bases, with 14 bases between them. The CDR3 is 14 amino acids. The CDR3 coding sequence is TGCGCCAGCAGCCAAGCCTTTATGGGAGCGGAAGCTTTCTTT. This translates into CASSQAFMGAEAFF.

The rearrangement links TRBV4-3 to TRBJ1-6, with 10 bases identical to TRBD1. Trimming at V came to 4 bases and at J to 7 bases, leaving 7 bases not matched to a gene. This CDR3 is built from 16 residues. The germline V gene has CDR1 LGHNA and CDR2 YSLEER. CDR3 nucleotide sequence: TGCGCCAGCAGCCCCAGACAGGGGGCGCCGAATTCACCCCTCCACTTT. Translated: CASSPRQGAPNSPLHF.

This chain uses TRBV7-2 with TRBJ2-1; 8 bases agree with TRBD2. The V gene end was trimmed by 5 bases and the J gene end by 5 bases; junction bases not matched to a gene: 8. Germline CDR1 reads SGHTA; CDR2 reads FQGNSA. The CDR3 is 15 amino acids. The CDR3 spells CASSGRSGGNNEQFF. The CDR3 bases are TGTGCCAGCAGCGGGAGGAGCGGGGGAAACAATGAGCAGTTCTTC.

This clone is medium-sized within its sample. The chain carries TRBV11-2 and TRBJ2-7, with 10 bases lining up with TRBD2. The CDR3 loop spans 15 amino acids. The V and J ends lost 4 bases and 3 bases, in that order; junction bases with no gene match: 6. Germline values: CDR1 SGHAT, CDR2 FQNNGV. The CDR3, as DNA: TGTGCCAGCAGCTCCGGTAGCGGGGGGTTCTACGAGCAGTACTTC. This translates into CASSSGSGGFYEQYF.